This is a list of T cell receptor beta chains from one sample in a study of beta chain features in type 1 diabetes. Clones were sequenced by immunoSEQ multiplex PCR, and TCRdb holds only the in-frame ones, with some missing. Seen here are under 400,000 clones, roughly 12% observed once, and the top ten hold about 0.017%. Sequencing was carried out using naive CD4+ T cells from blood. The origin of the receptors is a man younger than 35 in good health. The CDR3 runs from the conserved cysteine through the conserved F or W. A D gene is named only where the DNA matches it firmly. Size values are once, few and many counts, or a class for expanded clones, and some rows have none.

j_call	cdr3_length	v_call	d_call	clone_size	cdr3_nt	cdr3_aa
TRBJ2-7	12	TRBV29-1	TRBD1	few	TGCAGCGTCGCCAAGACAGGGAACGAGCAGTACTTC	CSVAKTGNEQYF
TRBJ1-6	15	TRBV5-1	-	-	TGCGCCAGCAGCTTTGCCGGACAGTCAAATTCACCCCTCCACTTT	CASSFAGQSNSPLHF
TRBJ2-2	15	TRBV15	TRBD1	few	TGTGCCACCAGCAGGCAGGGGGATTTGACCGGGGAGCTGTTTTTT	CATSRQGDLTGELFF
TRBJ1-1	13	TRBV2	TRBD1	-	TGTGCCAGCAGGGACAGGGAGAACACTGAAGCTTTCTTT	CASRDRENTEAFF
TRBJ1-6	16	TRBV28	-	few	TGTGCCATCCGGGGCGGGGTGTTTACCTATAATTCACCCCTCCACTTT	CAIRGGVFTYNSPLHF
TRBJ2-7	13	TRBV6-5	TRBD1	-	TGTGCCAGCAGTTACGACAGGGCTACCGAGCAGTACTTC	CASSYDRATEQYF
TRBJ1-5	12	TRBV7-2	-	few	TGTGCCAGCAGCTTAGTAGGGGCGGCCCAGCATTTT	CASSLVGAAQHF
TRBJ1-2	16	TRBV4-2	-	-	TGTGCCAGCAGCCAAGGCTGGCCAGGGGAGAACTATGGCTACACCTTC	CASSQGWPGENYGYTF
TRBJ2-2	18	TRBV21-1	-	few	TGTGCCAGCAGCAAAGGGCCAAAGGGGCTCGAGAGCACCGGGGAGCTGTTTTTT	CASSKGPKGLESTGELFF
TRBJ2-5	14	TRBV2	TRBD2	few	TGTGCCAGCAGTGACGCGGGAGTTCGGGAGACCCAGTACTTC	CASSDAGVRETQYF
TRBJ1-6	15	TRBV2	-	-	TGTGCCAGCAGTCCAGGGAGGTCCTATAATTCACCCCTCCACTTT	CASSPGRSYNSPLHF
TRBJ1-2	14	TRBV25-1	-	few	TGTGCCAGCAGGAGGTCGGGGAATGCCGCTGGCTACACCTTC	CASRRSGNAAGYTF
TRBJ2-7	15	TRBV2	TRBD1	-	TGTGCCAGCAGTGAAGCCCGGGACAGCTCCTACGAGCAGTACTTC	CASSEARDSSYEQYF
TRBJ1-2	13	TRBV10-2	-	-	TGCGCCAGCAGTGAGTCTGGCCAGTACGGCTACACCTTC	CASSESGQYGYTF
TRBJ2-3	14	TRBV7-2	-	once	TGTGCCAGCGATCGGTCTATAAACACAGATACGCAGTATTTT	CASDRSINTDTQYF
TRBJ1-2	16	TRBV28	TRBD1	-	TGTGCCAGCAGTTTATCAAACCCCGGGACAGGGAACGGCTACACCTTC	CASSLSNPGTGNGYTF
TRBJ2-3	14	TRBV5-1	-	-	TGCGCCAGCAGGGGCGTTGTGGGGCCGGATACGCAGTATTTT	CASRGVVGPDTQYF
TRBJ1-1	14	TRBV4-1	-	few	TGCGCCAGCAGCCAAGTTTTTGTCCACGACAAAGCTTTCTTT	CASSQVFVHDKAFF
TRBJ2-7	13	TRBV30	-	-	TGTGCCTGGAGTGACAGTGAACCCTACGAGCAGTACTTC	CAWSDSEPYEQYF
TRBJ2-7	13	TRBV5-4	-	-	TGTGCCAGCAGCTTCCGGGCTAGCCGCGAGCAGTACTTC	CASSFRASREQYF
TRBJ2-3	13	TRBV29-1	-	few	TGCAGCGTTGATTCCGGGGGAAGAGATACGCAGTATTTT	CSVDSGGRDTQYF
TRBJ1-2	12	TRBV7-2	-	-	TGTGCCAGCAGCCATAGCGGACCCTCCGGCACCTTC	CASSHSGPSGTF
TRBJ2-7	14	TRBV10-3	-	-	TGTGCCATCAGTGTCTGGGGCGCCTCCTACGAGCAGTACTTC	CAISVWGASYEQYF
TRBJ2-3	11	TRBV6-5	-	-	TGTGCCAGCAGTCGACAAGATACGCAGTATTTT	CASSRQDTQYF
TRBJ1-2	12	TRBV5-6	-	-	TGTGCCAGCAGCTTGGCCCGCTATGGCTACACCTTC	CASSLARYGYTF
TRBJ2-7	14	TRBV27	-	-	TGTGCCAGCAGTTTATTCTTCGGGTCCTACGAGCAGTACTTC	CASSLFFGSYEQYF
TRBJ2-1	13	TRBV9	-	-	TGTGCCAGCAGCGCCAGCGGCTACAATGAGCAGTTCTTC	CASSASGYNEQFF
TRBJ2-7	12	TRBV28	-	-	TGTGCCAGCAGACAGGGGGGGGGCGAGCAGTACTTC	CASRQGGGEQYF
TRBJ2-3	15	TRBV18	-	few	TGTGCCAGCTCACCACCGTCGGGGTTACCAGATACGCAGTATTTT	CASSPPSGLPDTQYF
TRBJ2-7	12	TRBV6-6	-	few	TGTGCCAGCAGTTACACCAGTTACGAGCAGTACTTC	CASSYTSYEQYF
TRBJ1-1	14	TRBV2	-	-	TGTGCCAGCAGTGATGGGCAGGGGAACACTGAAGCTTTCTTT	CASSDGQGNTEAFF
TRBJ2-7	17	TRBV19	TRBD2	few	TGTGCCAGTAGTATAGGGGCCGGCAGCGGGAGTCGCCACGAGCAGTACTTC	CASSIGAGSGSRHEQYF
TRBJ2-5	15	TRBV4-2	TRBD1	few	TGTGCCAGCAGCCAAGCTGGACAGGGCCCAGAGACCCAGTACTTC	CASSQAGQGPETQYF
TRBJ2-2	20	TRBV7-3	TRBD2	few	TGTGCCAGCAGCCGACGAGCCGGGACTAGCGGGATTCACGGCACCGGGGAGCTGTTTTTT	CASSRRAGTSGIHGTGELFF
TRBJ2-3	14	TRBV7-2	-	few	TGTGCCAGCAGCTTAGACAGGACCACAGATACGCAGTATTTT	CASSLDRTTDTQYF
TRBJ2-1	15	TRBV7-3	TRBD1	-	TGTGCCAGCAGCTCGGGACAGGGGCGGGATCATGAGCAGTTCTTC	CASSSGQGRDHEQFF
TRBJ1-2	12	TRBV30	-	-	TGTGCCTGGGGTCGAGTGAACTATGGCTACACCTTC	CAWGRVNYGYTF
TRBJ1-1	14	TRBV29-1	-	few	TGCAGCGTAGAAGAGGGGGGGGGAAGCACTGAAGCTTTCTTT	CSVEEGGGSTEAFF
TRBJ2-3	15	TRBV6-5	TRBD1	-	TGTGCCAGCAGTTACCACAGGGGGGGCACAGATACGCAGTATTTT	CASSYHRGGTDTQYF
TRBJ1-1	17	TRBV7-2	TRBD1	once	TGTGCCAGCAGTAACCGCCCGCCGGGACAGGGGAACACTGAAGCTTTCTTT	CASSNRPPGQGNTEAFF
TRBJ2-4	15	TRBV27	-	few	TGTGCCAGCAGTTCTCCACAGGGTCCCAAAAACATTCAGTACTTC	CASSSPQGPKNIQYF